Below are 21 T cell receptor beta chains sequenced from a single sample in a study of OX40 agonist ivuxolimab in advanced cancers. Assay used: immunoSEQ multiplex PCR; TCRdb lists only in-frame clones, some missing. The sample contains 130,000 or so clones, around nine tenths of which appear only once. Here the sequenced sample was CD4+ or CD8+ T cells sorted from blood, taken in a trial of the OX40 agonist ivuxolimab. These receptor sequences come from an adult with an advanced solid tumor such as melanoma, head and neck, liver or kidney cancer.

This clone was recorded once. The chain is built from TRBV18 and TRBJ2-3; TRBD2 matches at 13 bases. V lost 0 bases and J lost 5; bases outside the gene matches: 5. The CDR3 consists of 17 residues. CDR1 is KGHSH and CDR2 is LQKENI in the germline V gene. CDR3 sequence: CASSPPTSGRLGDTQYF. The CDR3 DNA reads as TGTGCCAGCTCACCACCGACTAGCGGGAGGCTAGGAGATACGCAGTATTTT.

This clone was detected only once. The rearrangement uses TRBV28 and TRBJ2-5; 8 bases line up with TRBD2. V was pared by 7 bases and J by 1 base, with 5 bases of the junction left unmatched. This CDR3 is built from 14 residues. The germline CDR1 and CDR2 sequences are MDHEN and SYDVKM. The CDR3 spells CASKAGGIQETQYF. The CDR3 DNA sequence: TGTGCCAGCAAGGCGGGAGGCATCCAAGAGACCCAGTACTTC.

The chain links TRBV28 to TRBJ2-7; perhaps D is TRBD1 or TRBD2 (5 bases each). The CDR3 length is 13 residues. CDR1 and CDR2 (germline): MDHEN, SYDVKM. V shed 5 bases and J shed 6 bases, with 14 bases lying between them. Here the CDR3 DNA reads TGTGCCAGCAGTGCCATGGGGGTGCGCGAGCAGTACTTC. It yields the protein CASSAMGVREQYF.

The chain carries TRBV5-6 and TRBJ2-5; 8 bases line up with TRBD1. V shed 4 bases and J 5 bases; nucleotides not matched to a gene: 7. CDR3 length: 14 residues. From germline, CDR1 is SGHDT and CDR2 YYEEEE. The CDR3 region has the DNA TGTGCCAGCAGCGCGTCAGGGGGCAGGGAGACCCAGTACTTC. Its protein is CASSASGGRETQYF.

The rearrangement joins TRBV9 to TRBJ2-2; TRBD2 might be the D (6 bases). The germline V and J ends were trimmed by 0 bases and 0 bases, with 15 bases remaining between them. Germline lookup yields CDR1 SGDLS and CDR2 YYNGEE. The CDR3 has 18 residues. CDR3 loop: CASSVGLARGSNTGELFF. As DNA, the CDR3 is TGTGCCAGCAGCGTAGGGCTAGCGAGGGGCTCGAACACCGGGGAGCTGTTTTTT.

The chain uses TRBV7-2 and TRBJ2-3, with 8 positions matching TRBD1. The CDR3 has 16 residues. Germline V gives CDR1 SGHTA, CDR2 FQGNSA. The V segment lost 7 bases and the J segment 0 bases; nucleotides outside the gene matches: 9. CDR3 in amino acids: CASNSWTGSSTDTQYF. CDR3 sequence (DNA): TGTGCCAGCAACTCATGGACAGGGAGTAGCACAGATACGCAGTATTTT.

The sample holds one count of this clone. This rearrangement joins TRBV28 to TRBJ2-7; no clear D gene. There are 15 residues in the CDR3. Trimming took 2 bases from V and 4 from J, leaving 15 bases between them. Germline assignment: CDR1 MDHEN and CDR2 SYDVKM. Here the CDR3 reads CASSLRAVARYEQYF. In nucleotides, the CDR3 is TGTGCCAGCAGTTTAAGGGCAGTCGCACGTTACGAGCAGTACTTC.

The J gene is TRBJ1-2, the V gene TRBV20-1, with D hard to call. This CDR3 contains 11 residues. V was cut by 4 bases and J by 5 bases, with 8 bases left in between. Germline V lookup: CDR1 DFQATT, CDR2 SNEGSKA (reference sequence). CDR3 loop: CSAIIAYGYTF. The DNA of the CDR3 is TGCAGTGCTATCATCGCGTATGGCTACACCTTC.

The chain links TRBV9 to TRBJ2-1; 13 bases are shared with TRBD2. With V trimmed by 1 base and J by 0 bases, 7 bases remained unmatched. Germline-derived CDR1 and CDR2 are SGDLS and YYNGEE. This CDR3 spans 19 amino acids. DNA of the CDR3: TGTGCCAGCAGCGTAAAGGGACTAGCGGGAAGCAGCTCCTACAATGAGCAGTTCTTC. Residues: CASSVKGLAGSSSYNEQFF.

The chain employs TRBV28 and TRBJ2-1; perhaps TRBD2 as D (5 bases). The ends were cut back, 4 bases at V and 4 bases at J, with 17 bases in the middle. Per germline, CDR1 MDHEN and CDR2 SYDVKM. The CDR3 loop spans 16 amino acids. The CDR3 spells CASSWPSNPGYNEQFF. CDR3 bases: TGTGCCAGCAGTTGGCCGTCAAATCCGGGGTACAATGAGCAGTTCTTC.

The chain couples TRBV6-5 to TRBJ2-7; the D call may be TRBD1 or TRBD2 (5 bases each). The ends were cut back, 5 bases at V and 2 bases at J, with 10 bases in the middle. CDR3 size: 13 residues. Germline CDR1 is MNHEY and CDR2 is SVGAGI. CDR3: CASSLGPAYEQYF. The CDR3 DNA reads TGTGCCAGCAGTCTGGGACCGGCCTACGAGCAGTACTTC.

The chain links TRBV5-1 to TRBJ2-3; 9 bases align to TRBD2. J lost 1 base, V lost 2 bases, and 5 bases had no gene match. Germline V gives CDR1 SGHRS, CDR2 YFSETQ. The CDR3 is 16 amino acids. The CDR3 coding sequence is TGCGCCAGCAGCTTTTCTTTAGCGGGAGGCACAGATACGCAGTATTTT. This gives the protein CASSFSLAGGTDTQYF. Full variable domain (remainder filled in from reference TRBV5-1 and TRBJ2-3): KAGVTQTPRYLIKTRGQQVTLSCSPISGHRSVSWYQQTPGQGLQFLFEYFSETQRNKGNFPGRFSGRQFSNSRSEMNVSTLELGDSALYLCASSFSLAGGTDTQYFGPGTRLTVL.

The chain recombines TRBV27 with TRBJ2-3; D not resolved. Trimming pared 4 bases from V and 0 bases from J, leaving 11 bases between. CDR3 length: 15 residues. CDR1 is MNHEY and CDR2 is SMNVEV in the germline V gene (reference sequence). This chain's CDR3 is CASSSWTFSTDTQYF. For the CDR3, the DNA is TGTGCCAGCAGTTCGTGGACGTTTAGCACAGATACGCAGTATTTT.

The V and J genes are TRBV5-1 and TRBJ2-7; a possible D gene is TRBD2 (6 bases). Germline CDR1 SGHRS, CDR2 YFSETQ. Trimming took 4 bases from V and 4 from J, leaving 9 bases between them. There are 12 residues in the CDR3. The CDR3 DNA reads TGCGCCAGCAGCCCGGACTATTACGAGCAGTACTTC. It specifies CASSPDYYEQYF.

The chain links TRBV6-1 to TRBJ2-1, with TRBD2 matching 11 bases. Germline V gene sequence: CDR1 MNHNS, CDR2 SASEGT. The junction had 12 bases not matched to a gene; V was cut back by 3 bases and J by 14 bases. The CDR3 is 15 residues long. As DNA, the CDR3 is TGTGCCAGCAGTGAGGGACTAGCGGTCCTCTTGAAGGAGTTCTTC. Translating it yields CASSEGLAVLLKEFF.

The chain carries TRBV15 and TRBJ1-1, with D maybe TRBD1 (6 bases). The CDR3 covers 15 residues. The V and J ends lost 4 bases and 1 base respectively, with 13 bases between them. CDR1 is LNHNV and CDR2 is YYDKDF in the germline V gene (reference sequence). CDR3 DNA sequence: TGTGCCACCAGCAAAAGGGGACAAGCGAACACTGAAGCTTTCTTT. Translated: CATSKRGQANTEAFF.

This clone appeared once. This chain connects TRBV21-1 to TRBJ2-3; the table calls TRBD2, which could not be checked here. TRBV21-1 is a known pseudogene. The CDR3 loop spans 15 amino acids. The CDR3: CASSLTSGRTDTQYF. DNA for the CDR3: TGTGCCAGCAGCCTCACTAGCGGGAGGACAGATACGCAGTATTTT.

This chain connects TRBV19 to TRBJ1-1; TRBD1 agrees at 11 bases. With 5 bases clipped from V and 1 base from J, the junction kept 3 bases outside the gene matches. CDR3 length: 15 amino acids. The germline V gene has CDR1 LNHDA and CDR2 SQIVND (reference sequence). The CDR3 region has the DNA TGTGCCAGTAGTTCAGGGACAGGGGGGAACACTGAAGCTTTCTTT. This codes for CASSSGTGGNTEAFF.

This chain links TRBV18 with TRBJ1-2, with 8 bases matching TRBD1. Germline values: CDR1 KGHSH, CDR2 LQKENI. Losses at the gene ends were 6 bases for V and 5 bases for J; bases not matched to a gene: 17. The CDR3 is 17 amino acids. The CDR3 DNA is TGTGCCAGCTCCCTGAATGGAGGTGCAGGGGGCTTTTATGGCTACACCTTC. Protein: CASSLNGGAGGFYGYTF.

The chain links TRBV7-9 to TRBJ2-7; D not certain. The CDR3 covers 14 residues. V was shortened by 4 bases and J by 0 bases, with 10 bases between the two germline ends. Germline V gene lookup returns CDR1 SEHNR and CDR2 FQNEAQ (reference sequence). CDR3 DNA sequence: TGTGCCAGCAGCTACGACCCGAGCTCCTACGAGCAGTACTTC. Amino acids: CASSYDPSSYEQYF.

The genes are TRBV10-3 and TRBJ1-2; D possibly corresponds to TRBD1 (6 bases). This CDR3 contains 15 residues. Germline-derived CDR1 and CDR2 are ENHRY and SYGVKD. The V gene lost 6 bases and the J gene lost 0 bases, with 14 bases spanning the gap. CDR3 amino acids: CAIRKTGNSNYGYTF. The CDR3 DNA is TGTGCCATCAGAAAAACAGGGAACTCTAACTATGGCTACACCTTC.